This T cell receptor beta chain was found in a study of OX40 agonist ivuxolimab in advanced cancers. This table comes from immunoSEQ multiplex PCR, and its TCRdb copy is limited to in-frame clones, with some not included. This sample carries under 100,000 clones, 80% to 95% of them seen once, and the ten largest clones take 0.6% to 0.7%. The CDR3 length is 13 residues. Trimming removed 5 bases from V and 6 bases from J; junction bases left unmatched: 5. Germline loops: CDR1 SGHTA, CDR2 FQGTGA. The rearrangement links TRBV7-3 to TRBJ2-7; TRBD1 matches 9 bases. The sample was CD4+ or CD8+ T cells sorted from blood, taken in a trial of the OX40 agonist ivuxolimab. This clonotype was obtained from an adult with an advanced solid tumor such as melanoma, head and neck, liver or kidney cancer. CDR3 sequence: CASSTGGLGEQYF. The CDR3 coding sequence is TGTGCCAGCAGCACAGGGGGCTTGGGCGAGCAGTACTTC.